These T cell receptor beta chains were read from a single sample in a study of blood T cells in healthy people across ages. TCRdb redid the calling of the 5' RACE reads with MiXCR, one entry per CDR3 protein. This table has fewer than 2,000,000 distinct CDR3 sequences, roughly a third appearing once. Input material: blood. The source is a woman aged 30 to 39 in good health. The CDR3 runs from the conserved cysteine through the conserved F or W. D genes are given only for firm matches. Some rows mark clone size as missing; the rest say once, few, many or name a class of expanded clone.

j_call v_call d_call clone_size cdr3_length cdr3_aa cdr3_nt
TRBJ2-7 TRBV5-1 . . 15 CASSLVSGFAYEQYF TGCGCCAGCAGCTTGGTGTCCGGGTTCGCCTACGAGCAGTACTTC
TRBJ1-2 TRBV6-1 . few 14 CASSGFSGNYGYTF TGTGCCAGCAGTGGCTTCTCAGGGAACTATGGCTACACCTTC
TRBJ2-2 TRBV20-1 . . 15 CSARDRTLNTGELFF TGCAGTGCAAGGGATAGGACCCTAAACACCGGGGAGCTGTTTTTT
TRBJ1-1 TRBV29-1 . . 11 CSAGHHTEAFF TGCAGCGCGGGACATCACACTGAAGCTTTCTTT
TRBJ2-7 TRBV12-3/TRBV12-4 TRBD1 . 14 CASSDGQGAIEQYF TGTGCCAGCAGCGATGGACAGGGGGCGATCGAGCAGTACTTC
TRBJ1-1 TRBV20-1 . . 16 CSARAAVGGEGTEAFF TGCAGTGCTAGAGCGGCGGTCGGGGGGGAAGGGACTGAAGCTTTCTTT
TRBJ1-4 TRBV7-9 TRBD1 . 10 CAPQGRKRFF TGTGCCCCACAGGGGAGGAAACGGTTTTTT
TRBJ1-2 TRBV29-1 TRBD1 few 14 CSVYRGGTGQGYTF TGCAGCGTATATAGAGGTGGGACAGGGCAGGGCTACACCTTC
TRBJ1-6 TRBV6-2/TRBV6-3 TRBD1 . 15 CASREDREYNSPLHF TGTGCCAGCAGGGAGGACAGGGAGTATAATTCACCCCTCCACTTT
TRBJ2-7 TRBV5-6 TRBD2 few 18 CASSPTSRGGRPTYEQYF TGTGCCAGCAGCCCAACCTCACGGGGCGGGAGACCCACCTACGAGCAGTACTTC
TRBJ2-7 TRBV5-1 . few 15 CANSLAPRGSYEQYF TGCGCCAACAGCTTGGCCCCTAGGGGCTCCTACGAGCAGTACTTC
TRBJ2-7 TRBV4-2 TRBD2 few 17 CASSPPRLSGNSYEQYF TGTGCCAGCAGCCCCCCAAGGCTTAGCGGGAACTCCTACGAGCAGTACTTC
TRBJ2-7 TRBV4-1 . many 14 CASSARRTQDEQYF TGCGCCAGCAGCGCGCGACGCACCCAGGACGAGCAGTACTTC
TRBJ2-1 TRBV5-1 . . 15 CASSLVAGPHNEQFF TGCGCCAGCAGCTTGGTAGCAGGGCCACACAATGAGCAGTTCTTC
TRBJ2-7 TRBV6-1 . . 15 CASSEEDLNSYEQYF TGTGCCAGCAGTGAAGAGGACTTGAACTCCTACGAGCAGTACTTC
TRBJ1-4 TRBV27 TRBD1 few 14 CASSSGTGREKLFF TGTGCCAGCAGCTCCGGGACAGGGAGAGAAAAACTGTTTTTT
TRBJ2-7 TRBV3-1 . . 14 CASSRRGANYEQYF TGTGCCAGCAGCCGCAGGGGGGCAAACTACGAGCAGTACTTC
TRBJ2-1 TRBV18 TRBD2 . 15 CASSPVAGPLYEQFF TGTGCCAGCTCACCAGTAGCGGGACCCCTCTATGAGCAGTTCTTC
TRBJ2-1 TRBV7-8 TRBD2 few 15 CASSLAQRGYNEQFF TGTGCCAGCAGCTTAGCCCAGCGGGGATACAATGAGCAGTTCTTC
TRBJ2-3 TRBV14 . . 14 CASSVSLVGDTQYF TGTGCCAGCAGCGTATCGTTAGTGGGAGATACGCAGTATTTT
TRBJ2-5 TRBV29-1 . many 13 CSVEDRGARTQYF TGCAGCGTTGAAGACCGGGGGGCCCGGACCCAGTACTTC